Presented here are 3 T cell receptor beta chains from one specimen sequenced in a study of blood T cell repertoires in COVID-19. Libraries were prepared by immunoSEQ multiplex PCR; TCRdb keeps only in-frame clonotypes and omits some of them. The sample shows more than 150,000 clones, around 79% of them seen only once. Material for sequencing was PBMCs or T cells enriched from blood (not recorded which). The receptors here all came from a man over 45 who had recovered from COVID-19.

V is TRBV7-8 and J is TRBJ1-2, with 7 bases matching TRBD1. The trim removed 1 base at V and 7 bases at J, leaving 6 bases unmatched. CDR3 length: 14 amino acids. CDR1 and CDR2 from the germline V gene are SGHVS and FQNEAQ. CDR3 DNA: TGTGCCAGCAGCTTAGAGGGGGCAGGGGGTGGCTACACCTTC. This encodes CASSLEGAGGGYTF.

Written as DNA, the CDR3 is TGTGCCTCATATACCGGGACAGGGAACACCGGGGAGCTGTTTTTT. Residues: CASYTGTGNTGELFF. V usage is TRBV30 and J usage is TRBJ2-2, with 8 bases aligning to TRBD1. J lost 1 base, V lost 7 bases, and 8 bases had no gene match. From germline, CDR1 is GTSNPN and CDR2 SVGIG (reference sequence). This CDR3 region has 15 residues.

The chain links TRBV9 to TRBJ2-7, with a weak D call TRBD2 (5 bases). CDR1 is SGDLS, CDR2 YYNGEE, per germline. The CDR3 is 15 amino acids. Between the trimmed V and J ends, which lost 0 bases and 5 bases, there was a span of 15 bases. Written as DNA, the CDR3 is TGTGCCAGCAGCGTAGAGGGATGGGAGCGCGACGAGCAGTACTTC. Its protein product is CASSVEGWERDEQYF. Full variable domain (rest looked up from reference TRBV9 and TRBJ2-7): DSGVTQTPKHLITATGQRVTLRCSPRSGDLSVYWYQQSLDQGLQFLIQYYNGEERAKGNILERFSAQQFPDLHSELNLSSLELGDSALYFCASSVEGWERDEQYFGPGTRLTVT.